The T cell receptor (beta chain) described here comes from a study of blood T cell repertoires in COVID-19. The wider study: In each case, the material was cDNA or gDNA derived from T cells, B-cell-depleted T cells, or PBMCs.

The germline CDR1 and CDR2 sequences are KGHDR and SFDVKD. V was pared by 7 bases and J by 6 bases, with 15 bases between. The CDR3 loop spans 14 amino acids. Profiling relied on immunoSEQ multiplex PCR, and the TCRdb table lists in-frame clones only, not all of them. The table lists around 300,000 clones, 88% of them singletons. This clone has just a few counts. The sequenced sample consisted of PBMCs or T cells enriched from blood (not recorded which). This chain joins TRBV24-1 and TRBJ2-1; maybe TRBD2 (6 bases). The receptor's source is a woman in her sixties or seventies in a cohort exposed to, infected with or recovered from COVID-19 (not recorded which). The CDR3, as DNA: TGTGCCACCAGCGGACGGGAGAGATTCAATGAGCAGTTCTTC. Protein sequence: CATSGRERFNEQFF.